This T cell receptor beta chain emerged from a study of shared T cell receptors in the human thymus. TCRdb's table, derived via immunoSEQ multiplex PCR, lists solely in-frame clones and lacks some. The table records approximately 730,000 clones, approximately 83% of them present only once. The germline V gene encodes CDR1 MGHDK and CDR2 SYGVNS. J gave up 3 bases and V 9 bases, and 8 bases lay outside the gene matches. The CDR3 is 13 residues long. In addition, the sample was reused for a study of human thymus T cells.

The receptor was isolated from a girl under three years old with a congenital heart defect. The material sequenced was thymocytes. The rearrangement links TRBV25-1 to TRBJ2-7; 7 bases are a match to TRBD1. In DNA form, the CDR3 reads TGTGCCAGTAGACAGGGAAACTTCTACGAGCAGTACTTC. Translated, it gives CASRQGNFYEQYF.